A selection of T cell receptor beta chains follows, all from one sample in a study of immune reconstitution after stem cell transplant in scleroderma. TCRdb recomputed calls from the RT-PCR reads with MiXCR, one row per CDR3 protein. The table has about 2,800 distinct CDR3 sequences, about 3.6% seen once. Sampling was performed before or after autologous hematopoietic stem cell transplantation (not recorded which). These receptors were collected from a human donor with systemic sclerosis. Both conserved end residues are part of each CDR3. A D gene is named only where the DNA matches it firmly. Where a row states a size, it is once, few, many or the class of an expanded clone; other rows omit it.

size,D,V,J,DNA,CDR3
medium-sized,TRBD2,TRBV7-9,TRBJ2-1,TGTGCCAGCAGCTTACATAGCGGGCGCGGCAATGAGCAGTTCTTC,CASSLHSGRGNEQFF
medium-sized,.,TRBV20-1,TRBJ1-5,TGCAGTGCTAGAGATCCGCAATCCGGGCCTATCAATCAGCCCCAGCATTTT,CSARDPQSGPINQPQHF
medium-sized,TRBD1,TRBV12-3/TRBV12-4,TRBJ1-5,TGTGCCAGCAGTCCTCGGACAGGGAGGCCTACGACAAATAGCAATCAGCCCCAGCATTTT,CASSPRTGRPTTNSNQPQHF
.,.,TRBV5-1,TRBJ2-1,TGCGCCAGCAGCTTGGCGGAGCCGCACAATGAGCAGTTCTTC,CASSLAEPHNEQFF
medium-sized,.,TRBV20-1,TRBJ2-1,TGCAGTGCTAGATCTTATGAGCAGTTCTTC,CSARSYEQFF
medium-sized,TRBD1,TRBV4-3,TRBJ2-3,TGCGCCAGCAGCCAAGGGACAGGGTTCGGTCAAGATACGCAGTATTTT,CASSQGTGFGQDTQYF
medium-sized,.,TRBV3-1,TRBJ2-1,TGTGCCAGCAGCCAGCTTGGCGGGCCTGATTACAATGAGCAGTTCTTC,CASSQLGGPDYNEQFF
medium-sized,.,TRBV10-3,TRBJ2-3,TGTGCCATCAAGGGACGCCGCACAGATACGCAGTATTTT,CAIKGRRTDTQYF
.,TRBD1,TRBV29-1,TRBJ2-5,TGCAGCGCCGCGGACCTGGGACAGGGTCGAGAGACCCAGTACTTC,CSAADLGQGRETQYF
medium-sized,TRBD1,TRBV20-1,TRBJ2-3,TGCAGTGCTAGGCGATGGGACAGATCTAGCACAGATACGCAGTATTTT,CSARRWDRSSTDTQYF
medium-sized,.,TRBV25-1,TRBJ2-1,TGTGCCAGCAGTGAATACAGGGAGGACAATGAGCAGTTCTTC,CASSEYREDNEQFF
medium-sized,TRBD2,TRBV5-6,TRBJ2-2,TGTGCCAGCAGATGGACTAGCGGCGGGGAGCTGTTTTTT,CASRWTSGGELFF
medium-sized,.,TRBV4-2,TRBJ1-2,TGTGCCAGCAGTCGAGGGTCCGGGAACTATGGCTACACCTTC,CASSRGSGNYGYTF
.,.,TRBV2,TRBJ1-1,TGTGCCGCAGAAGGGGCCTGGAAGGCAGCTTTCTTT,CAAEGAWKAAFF
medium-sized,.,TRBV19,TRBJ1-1,TGTGCCAGTAGTACCCTACAGGGTATGAACACTGAAGCTTTCTTT,CASSTLQGMNTEAFF
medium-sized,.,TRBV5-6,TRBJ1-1,TGTGCCAGCAGCTTAGCAGGGATCATGAACACTGAAGCTTTCTTT,CASSLAGIMNTEAFF
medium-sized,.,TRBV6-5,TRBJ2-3,TGTGCCAGCAGATTTAGCGGTAGCACAGATACGCAGTATTTT,CASRFSGSTDTQYF
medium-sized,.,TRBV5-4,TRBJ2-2,TGTGCCAGCAGCTTCAGGACAGTTAAGAACACCGGGGAGCTGTTTTTT,CASSFRTVKNTGELFF
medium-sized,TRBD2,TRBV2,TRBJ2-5,TGTGCCAGCAGTGCCGGGACTAGCGGGGCGGAGACCCAGTACTTC,CASSAGTSGAETQYF
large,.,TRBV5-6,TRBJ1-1,TGTGCCAGCAGCCTACGGGGCACTGAAGCTTTCTTT,CASSLRGTEAFF